Below, 6 T cell receptor beta chains from the same sample are listed, as sequenced in a study of T-cell reconstitution after alpha-beta-depleted transplantation in children (dated by TCRdb to about 2016). The intended sense of this specimen's treatment or condition label: allogeneic hematopoietic cell transplantation with graft depleted of TCRalphabeta T cells and CD19 B cells. Receptor libraries were prepared by PCR. TCRdb shows the sequencer as Illumina HiSeq 2500. TCR libraries were prepared with molecular barcoding, using unique molecular identifiers to normalize TCRbeta repertoire quantification. The public reads were quality trimmed at Q25 with fastp and then assembled into clones with MiXCR by TCRdb, keeping productive beta chains. When rows share a CDR3 protein, they turn into one entry using the most common DNA and genes. In this sample the table shows 750,000 to 950,000 distinct CDR3 sequences, about 16% of which occur a single time. The ten largest clones capture around 5.3% of the sample.

Sequences were derived from PBMCs, mostly from graft donor cells, sampled 360 days after TCRalphabeta/CD19-depleted stem cell transplant. These TCRs come from a male patient younger than 18 who had a stem cell transplant for acute lymphoblastic leukemia, so the T cells may come from the graft donor.

This clonotype showed up many times. V gene TRBV9 combines with J gene TRBJ1-1, with D perhaps TRBD1 (5 bases). V was clipped by 4 bases and J by 2 bases, with 9 bases between them. The CDR3 is 13 amino acids. Per germline, CDR1 SGDLS and CDR2 YYNGEE. The CDR3 sequence is CASSKTVNTEAFF. As DNA, the CDR3 is TGTGCCAGCAGCAAGACAGTAAACACTGAAGCTTTCTTT.

Only a few counts were recorded for this clonotype. The chain combines TRBV12-3 or TRBV12-4 with TRBJ2-1, with 9 bases fitting TRBD2. This CDR3 spans 16 amino acids. Germline trimming cut 5 bases from V and 4 bases from J; bases unmatched to any gene: 9. The CDR3 bases are TGTGCCAGCAGTCAGGTGGGAGCGGGAGGATACAATGAGCAGTTCTTC. It specifies CASSQVGAGGYNEQFF.

The chain is built from TRBV5-1 and TRBJ1-4; D ambiguous. The CDR3 is 13 amino acids. Germline V gene lookup returns CDR1 SGHRS and CDR2 YFSETQ. V lost 0 bases and J 11 bases, leaving 11 bases between the germline ends. DNA for the CDR3: TGCGCCAGCAGCTTGGTGGTAGATTCTAAACTGTTTTTT. Encoded protein: CASSLVVDSKLFF.

The V call is TRBV27, the J call TRBJ1-1; D remains unclear. Trimming shortened V by 5 bases and J by 3 bases, and 16 bases separated the two germline ends. Per germline, CDR1 MNHEY and CDR2 SMNVEV (reference sequence). CDR3 length equals 15 residues. This chain's CDR3 is CASSPLLDIDTEAFF. CDR3 nucleotide sequence: TGTGCCAGCAGTCCCCTTCTCGACATCGACACTGAAGCTTTCTTT.

This sequence joins TRBV9 and TRBJ2-3; no firm D call. The CDR3 covers 14 residues. Germline-derived CDR1 and CDR2 are SGDLS and YYNGEE. Trimming stripped 4 bases from V and 1 base from J, with 10 bases between. The CDR3 region is CASSTSGGTDTQYF. CDR3 bases: TGTGCCAGCAGCACAAGTGGGGGCACAGATACGCAGTATTTT. Full variable domain (missing parts from reference TRBV9 and TRBJ2-3): DSGVTQTPKHLITATGQRVTLRCSPRSGDLSVYWYQQSLDQGLQFLIQYYNGEERAKGNILERFSAQQFPDLHSELNLSSLELGDSALYFCASSTSGGTDTQYFGPGTRLTVL.

This chain uses TRBV7-8 with TRBJ2-3; 8 nucleotides match TRBD2. Trimming removed 5 bases from V and 4 bases from J; junction bases left unmatched: 11. Looked up from germline, CDR1 is SGHVS and CDR2 is FQNEAQ. The CDR3 totals 16 residues. The CDR3: CASSQPGLGDPDTQYF. Here the CDR3 DNA reads TGTGCCAGCAGCCAGCCGGGACTAGGAGATCCAGATACGCAGTATTTT.